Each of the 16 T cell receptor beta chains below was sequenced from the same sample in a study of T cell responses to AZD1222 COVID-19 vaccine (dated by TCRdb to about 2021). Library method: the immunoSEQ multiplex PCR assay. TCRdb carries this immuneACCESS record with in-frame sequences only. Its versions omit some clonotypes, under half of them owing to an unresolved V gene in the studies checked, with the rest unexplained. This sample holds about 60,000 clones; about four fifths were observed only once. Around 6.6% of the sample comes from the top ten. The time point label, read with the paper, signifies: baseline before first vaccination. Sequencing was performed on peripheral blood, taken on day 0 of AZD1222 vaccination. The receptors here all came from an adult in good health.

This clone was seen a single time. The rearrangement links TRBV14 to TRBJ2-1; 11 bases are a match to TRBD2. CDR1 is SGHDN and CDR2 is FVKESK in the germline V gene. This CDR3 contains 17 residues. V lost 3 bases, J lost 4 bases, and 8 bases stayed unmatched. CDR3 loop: CASSQISGGAFYNEQFF. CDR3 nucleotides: TGTGCCAGCAGCCAGATTAGCGGGGGGGCTTTTTACAATGAGCAGTTCTTC.

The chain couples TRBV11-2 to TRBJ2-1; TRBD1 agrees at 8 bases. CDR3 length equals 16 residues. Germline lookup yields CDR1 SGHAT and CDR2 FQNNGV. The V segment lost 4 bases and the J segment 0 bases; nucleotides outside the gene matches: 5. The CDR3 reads CASSSDRVYSYNEQFF. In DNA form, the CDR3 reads TGTGCCAGCAGCTCGGACAGGGTATACTCCTACAATGAGCAGTTCTTC.

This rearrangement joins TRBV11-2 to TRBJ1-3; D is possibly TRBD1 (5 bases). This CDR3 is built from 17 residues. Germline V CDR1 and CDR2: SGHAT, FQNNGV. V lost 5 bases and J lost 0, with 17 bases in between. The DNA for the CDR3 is TGTGCCAGCAGCCCAGACCCCCGGGGCAGCTCTGGAAACACCATATATTTT. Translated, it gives CASSPDPRGSSGNTIYF. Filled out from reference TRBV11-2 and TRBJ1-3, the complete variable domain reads EAGVAQSPRYKIIEKRQSVAFWCNPISGHATLYWYQQILGQGPKLLIQFQNNGVVDDSQLPKDRFSAERLKGVDSTLKIQPAKLEDSAVYLCASSPDPRGSSGNTIYFGEGSWLTVV.

The DNA of the CDR3 is TGTGCCAGCAGCTTCTCGGGCCCAAACTCCTACAATGAGCAGTTCTTC. Amino acid sequence: CASSFSGPNSYNEQFF. This chain joins TRBV7-7 and TRBJ2-1; D ambiguous. The CDR3 has 16 amino acids. V was pared by 3 bases and J by 0 bases, with 12 bases between. From germline, CDR1 is SSHAT and CDR2 FNYEAQ (reference sequence).

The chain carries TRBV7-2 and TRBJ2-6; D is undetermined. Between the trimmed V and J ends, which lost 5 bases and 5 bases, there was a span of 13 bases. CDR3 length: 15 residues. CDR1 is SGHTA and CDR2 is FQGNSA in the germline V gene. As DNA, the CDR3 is TGTGCCAGCAGCCCGGATAGTCGATGGGCCAACGTCCTGACTTTC. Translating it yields CASSPDSRWANVLTF.

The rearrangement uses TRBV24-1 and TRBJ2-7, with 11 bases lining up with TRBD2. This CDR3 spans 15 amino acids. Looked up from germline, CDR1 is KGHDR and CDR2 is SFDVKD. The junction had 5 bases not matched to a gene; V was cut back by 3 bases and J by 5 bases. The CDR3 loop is CATSDPQTSGDEQYF. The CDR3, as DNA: TGTGCCACCAGTGATCCCCAGACTAGCGGGGACGAGCAGTACTTC.

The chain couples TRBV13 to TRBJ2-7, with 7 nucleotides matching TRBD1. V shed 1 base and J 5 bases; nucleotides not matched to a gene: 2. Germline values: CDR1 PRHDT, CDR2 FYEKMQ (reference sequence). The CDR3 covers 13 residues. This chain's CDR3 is CASSLDRGHEQYF. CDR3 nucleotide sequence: TGTGCCAGCAGCTTAGACAGGGGCCACGAGCAGTACTTC.

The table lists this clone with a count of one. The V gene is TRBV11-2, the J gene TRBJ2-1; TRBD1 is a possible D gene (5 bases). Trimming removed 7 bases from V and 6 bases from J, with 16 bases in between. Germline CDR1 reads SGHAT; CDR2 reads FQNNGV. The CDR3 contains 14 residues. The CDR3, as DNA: TGTGCCAGCATTCCAACCCCAGGGTCCAATGAGCAGTTCTTC. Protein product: CASIPTPGSNEQFF.

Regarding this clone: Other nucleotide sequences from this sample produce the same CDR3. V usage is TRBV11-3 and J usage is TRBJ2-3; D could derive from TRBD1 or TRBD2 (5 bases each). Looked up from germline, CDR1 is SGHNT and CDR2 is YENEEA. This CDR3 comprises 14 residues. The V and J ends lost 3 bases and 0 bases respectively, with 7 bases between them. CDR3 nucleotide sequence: TGTGCCAGCAGCTTGGGACGGAGCACAGATACGCAGTATTTT. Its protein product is CASSLGRSTDTQYF.

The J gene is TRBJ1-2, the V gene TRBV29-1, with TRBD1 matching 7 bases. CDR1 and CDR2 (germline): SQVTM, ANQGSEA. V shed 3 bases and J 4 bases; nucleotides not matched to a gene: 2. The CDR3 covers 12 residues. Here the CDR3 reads CSVDDRVYGYTF. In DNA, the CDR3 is TGCAGCGTTGACGACAGGGTCTATGGCTACACCTTC. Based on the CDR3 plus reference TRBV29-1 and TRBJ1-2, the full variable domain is SAVISQKPSRDICQRGTSLTIQCQVDSQVTMMFWYRQQPGQSLTLIATANQGSEATYESGFVIDKFPISRPNLTFSTLTVSNMSPEDSSIYLCSVDDRVYGYTFGSGTRLTVV.

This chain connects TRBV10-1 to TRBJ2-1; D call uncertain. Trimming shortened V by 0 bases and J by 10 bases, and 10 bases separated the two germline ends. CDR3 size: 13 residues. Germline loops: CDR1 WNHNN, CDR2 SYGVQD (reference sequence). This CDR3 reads CASSESTRDEQFF. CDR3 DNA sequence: TGCGCCAGCAGTGAGTCTACCCGAGACGAGCAGTTCTTC.

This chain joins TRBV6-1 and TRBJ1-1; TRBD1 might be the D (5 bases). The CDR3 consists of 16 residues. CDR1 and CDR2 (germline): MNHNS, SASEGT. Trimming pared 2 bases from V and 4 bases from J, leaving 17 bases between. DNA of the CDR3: TGTGCCAGCAGTGAATGGGCAGGGAGATTAGCCACTGAAGCTTTCTTT. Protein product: CASSEWAGRLATEAFF.

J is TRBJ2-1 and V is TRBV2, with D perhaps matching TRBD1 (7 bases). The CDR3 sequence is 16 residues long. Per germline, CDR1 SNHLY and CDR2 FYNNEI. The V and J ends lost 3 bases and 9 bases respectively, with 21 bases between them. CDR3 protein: CASSEYGRGAITEQFF. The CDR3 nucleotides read TGTGCCAGCAGTGAGTACGGCAGGGGGGCTATTACTGAGCAGTTCTTC. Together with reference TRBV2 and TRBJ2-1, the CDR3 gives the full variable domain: EPEVTQTPSHQVTQMGQEVILRCVPISNHLYFYWYRQILGQKVEFLVSFYNNEISEKSEIFDDQFSVERPDGSNFTLKIRSTKLEDSAMYFCASSEYGRGAITEQFFGPGTRLTVL.

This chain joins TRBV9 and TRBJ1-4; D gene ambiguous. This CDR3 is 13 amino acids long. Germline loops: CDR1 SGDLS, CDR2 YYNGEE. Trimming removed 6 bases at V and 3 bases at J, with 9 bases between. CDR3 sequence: CASNRDANEKLFF. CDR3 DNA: TGTGCCAGCAACCGGGATGCTAATGAAAAACTGTTTTTT.

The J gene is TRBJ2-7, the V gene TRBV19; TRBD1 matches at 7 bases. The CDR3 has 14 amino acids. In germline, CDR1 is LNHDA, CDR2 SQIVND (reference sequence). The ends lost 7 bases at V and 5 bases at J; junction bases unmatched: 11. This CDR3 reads CASNTGQARNEQYF. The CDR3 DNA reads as TGTGCCAGTAACACCGGACAGGCGAGGAACGAGCAGTACTTC. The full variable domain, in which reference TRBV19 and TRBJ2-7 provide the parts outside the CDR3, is DGGITQSPKYLFRKEGQNVTLSCEQNLNHDAMYWYRQDPGQGLRLIYYSQIVNDFQKGDIAEGYSVSREKKESFPLTVTSAQKNPTAFYLCASNTGQARNEQYFGPGTRLTVT.

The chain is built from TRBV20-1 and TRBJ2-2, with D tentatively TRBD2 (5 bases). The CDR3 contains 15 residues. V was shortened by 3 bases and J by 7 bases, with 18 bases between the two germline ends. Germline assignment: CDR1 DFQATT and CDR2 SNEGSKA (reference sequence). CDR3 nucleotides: TGCAGTGCTAGTACGCCTAGCAGGAGCGGCGGGGAGCTGTTTTTT. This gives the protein CSASTPSRSGGELFF.